The sequence of this TCR beta chain was determined in a study of blood T cells in healthy people across ages. For the second PCR, which ran for about 6 to 11 cycles, a sample-barcoded 5' primer and a J-beta primer mix were used. At least 3 million CDR3-containing paired-end reads were obtained per sample. TCRdb analysed the 5' RACE reads with MiXCR anew, one entry per CDR3 protein. The sample contains roughly 560,000 distinct CDR3 sequences, around 24% of which appear only once. This clonotype was found once. These data also featured in a second study, about T cells of mothers and their children.

The clonotype was recovered from a boy younger than 18 in good health. The specimen sequenced was blood.

The CDR3 region has the DNA TGTGCCAGCAGTTTCCCTTATGGGCGGGGGCACTCCTACGAGCAGTACTTC. Its translation: CASSFPYGRGHSYEQYF. This chain uses TRBV28 with TRBJ2-5, with D tentatively TRBD2 (7 bases). Matching the DNA end better, TRBJ2-7 makes the J call doubtful. The V gene's germline CDR1 is MDHEN and CDR2 SYDVKM. The CDR3 has 17 residues.